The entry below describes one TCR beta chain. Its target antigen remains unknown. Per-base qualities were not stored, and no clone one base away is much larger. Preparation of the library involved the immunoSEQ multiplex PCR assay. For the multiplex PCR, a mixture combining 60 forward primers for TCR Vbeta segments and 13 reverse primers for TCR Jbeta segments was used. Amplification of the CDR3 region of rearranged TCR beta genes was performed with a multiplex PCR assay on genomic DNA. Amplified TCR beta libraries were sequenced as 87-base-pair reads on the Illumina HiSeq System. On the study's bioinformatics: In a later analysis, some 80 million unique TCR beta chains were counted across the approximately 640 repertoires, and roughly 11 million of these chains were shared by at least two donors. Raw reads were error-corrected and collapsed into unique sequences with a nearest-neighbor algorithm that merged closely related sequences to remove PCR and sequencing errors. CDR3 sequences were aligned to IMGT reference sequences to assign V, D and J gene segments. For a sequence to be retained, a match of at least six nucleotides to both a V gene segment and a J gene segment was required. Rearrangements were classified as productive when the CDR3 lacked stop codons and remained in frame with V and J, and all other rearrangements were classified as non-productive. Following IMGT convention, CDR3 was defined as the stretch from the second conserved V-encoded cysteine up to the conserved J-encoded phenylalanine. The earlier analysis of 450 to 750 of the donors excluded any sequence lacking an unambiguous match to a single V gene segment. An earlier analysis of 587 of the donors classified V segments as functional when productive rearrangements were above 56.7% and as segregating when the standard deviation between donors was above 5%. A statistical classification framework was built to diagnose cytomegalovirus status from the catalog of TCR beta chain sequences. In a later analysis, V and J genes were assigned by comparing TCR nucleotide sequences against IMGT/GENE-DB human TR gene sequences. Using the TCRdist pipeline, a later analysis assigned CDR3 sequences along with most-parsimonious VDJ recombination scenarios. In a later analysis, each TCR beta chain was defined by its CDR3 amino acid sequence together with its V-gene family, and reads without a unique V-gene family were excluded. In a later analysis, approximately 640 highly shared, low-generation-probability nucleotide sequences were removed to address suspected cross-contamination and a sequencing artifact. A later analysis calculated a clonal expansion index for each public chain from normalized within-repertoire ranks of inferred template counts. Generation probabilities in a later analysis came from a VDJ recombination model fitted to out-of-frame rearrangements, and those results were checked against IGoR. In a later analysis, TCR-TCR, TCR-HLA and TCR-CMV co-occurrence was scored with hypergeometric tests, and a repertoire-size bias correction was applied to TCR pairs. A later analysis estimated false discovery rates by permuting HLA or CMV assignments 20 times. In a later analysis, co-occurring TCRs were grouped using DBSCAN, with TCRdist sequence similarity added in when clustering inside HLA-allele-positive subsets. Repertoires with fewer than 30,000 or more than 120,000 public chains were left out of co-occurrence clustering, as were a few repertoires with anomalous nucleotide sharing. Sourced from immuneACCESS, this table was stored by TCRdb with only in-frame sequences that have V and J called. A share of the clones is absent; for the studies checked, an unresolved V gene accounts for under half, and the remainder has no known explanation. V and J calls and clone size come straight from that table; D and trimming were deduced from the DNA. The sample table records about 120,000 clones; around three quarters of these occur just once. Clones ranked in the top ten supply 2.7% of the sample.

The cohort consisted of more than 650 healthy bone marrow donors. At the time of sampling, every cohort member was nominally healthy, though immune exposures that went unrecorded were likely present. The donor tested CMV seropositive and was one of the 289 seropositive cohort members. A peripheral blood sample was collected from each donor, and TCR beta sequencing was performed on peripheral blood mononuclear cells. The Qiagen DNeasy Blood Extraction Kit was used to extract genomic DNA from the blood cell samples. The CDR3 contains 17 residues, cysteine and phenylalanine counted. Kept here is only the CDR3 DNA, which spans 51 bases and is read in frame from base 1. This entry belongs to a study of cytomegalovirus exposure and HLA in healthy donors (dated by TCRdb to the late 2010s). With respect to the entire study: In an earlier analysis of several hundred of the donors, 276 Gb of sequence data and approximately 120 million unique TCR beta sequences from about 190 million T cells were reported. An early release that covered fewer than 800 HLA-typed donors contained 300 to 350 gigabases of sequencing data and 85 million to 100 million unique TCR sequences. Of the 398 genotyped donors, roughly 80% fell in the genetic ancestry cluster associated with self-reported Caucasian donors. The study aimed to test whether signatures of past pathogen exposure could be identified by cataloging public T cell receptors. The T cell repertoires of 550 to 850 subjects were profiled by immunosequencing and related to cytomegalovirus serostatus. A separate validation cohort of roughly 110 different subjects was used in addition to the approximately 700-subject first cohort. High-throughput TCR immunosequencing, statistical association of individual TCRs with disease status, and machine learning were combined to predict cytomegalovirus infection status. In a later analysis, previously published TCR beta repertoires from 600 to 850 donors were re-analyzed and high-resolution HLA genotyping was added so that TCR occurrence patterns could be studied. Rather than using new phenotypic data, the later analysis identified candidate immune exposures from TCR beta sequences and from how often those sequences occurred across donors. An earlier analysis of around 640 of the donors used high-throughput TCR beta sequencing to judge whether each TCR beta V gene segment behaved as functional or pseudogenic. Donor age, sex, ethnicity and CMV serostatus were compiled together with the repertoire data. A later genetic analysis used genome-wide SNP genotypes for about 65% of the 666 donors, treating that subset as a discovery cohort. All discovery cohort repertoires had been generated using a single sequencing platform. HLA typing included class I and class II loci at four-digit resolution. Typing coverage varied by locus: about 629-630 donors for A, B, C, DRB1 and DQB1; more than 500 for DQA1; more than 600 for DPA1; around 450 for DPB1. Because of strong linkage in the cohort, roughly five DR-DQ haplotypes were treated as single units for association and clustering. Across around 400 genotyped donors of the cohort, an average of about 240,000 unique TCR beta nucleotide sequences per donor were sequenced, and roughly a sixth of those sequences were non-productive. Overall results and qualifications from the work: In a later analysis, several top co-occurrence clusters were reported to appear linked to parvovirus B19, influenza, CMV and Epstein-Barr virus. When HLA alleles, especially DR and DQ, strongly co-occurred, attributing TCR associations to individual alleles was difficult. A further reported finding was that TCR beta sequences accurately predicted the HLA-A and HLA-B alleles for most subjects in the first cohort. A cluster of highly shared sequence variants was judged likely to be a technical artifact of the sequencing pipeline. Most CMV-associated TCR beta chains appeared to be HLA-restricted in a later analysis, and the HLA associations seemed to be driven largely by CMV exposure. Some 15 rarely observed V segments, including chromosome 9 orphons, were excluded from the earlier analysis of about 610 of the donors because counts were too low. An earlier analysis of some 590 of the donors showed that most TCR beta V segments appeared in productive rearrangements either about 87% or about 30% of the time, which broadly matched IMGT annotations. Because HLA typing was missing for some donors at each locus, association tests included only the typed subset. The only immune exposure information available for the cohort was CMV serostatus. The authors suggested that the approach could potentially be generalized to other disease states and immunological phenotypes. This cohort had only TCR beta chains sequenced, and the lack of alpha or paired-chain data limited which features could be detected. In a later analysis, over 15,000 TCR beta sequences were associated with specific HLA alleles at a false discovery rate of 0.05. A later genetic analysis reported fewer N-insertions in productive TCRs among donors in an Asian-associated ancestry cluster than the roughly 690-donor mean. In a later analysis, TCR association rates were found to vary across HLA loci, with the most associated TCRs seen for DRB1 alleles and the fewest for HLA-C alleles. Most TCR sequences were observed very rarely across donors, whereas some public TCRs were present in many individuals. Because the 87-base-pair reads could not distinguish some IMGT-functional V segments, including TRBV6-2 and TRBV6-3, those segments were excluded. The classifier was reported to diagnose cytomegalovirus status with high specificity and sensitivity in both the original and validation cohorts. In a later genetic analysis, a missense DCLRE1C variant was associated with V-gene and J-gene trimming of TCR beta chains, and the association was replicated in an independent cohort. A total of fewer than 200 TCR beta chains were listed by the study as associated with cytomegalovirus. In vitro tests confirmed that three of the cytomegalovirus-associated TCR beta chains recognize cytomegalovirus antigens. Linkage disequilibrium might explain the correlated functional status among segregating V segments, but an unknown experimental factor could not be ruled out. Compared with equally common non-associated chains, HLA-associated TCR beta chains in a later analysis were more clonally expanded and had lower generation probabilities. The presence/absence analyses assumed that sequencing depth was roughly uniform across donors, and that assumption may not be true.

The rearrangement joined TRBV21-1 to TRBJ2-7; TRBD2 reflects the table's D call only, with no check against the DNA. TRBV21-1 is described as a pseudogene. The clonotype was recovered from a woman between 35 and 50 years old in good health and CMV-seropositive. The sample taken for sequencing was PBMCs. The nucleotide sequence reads TGTGCCAGCAGCAAAGGCCCGGCTAGCGGGAGTCCCTACGAGCAGTACTTC. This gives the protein CASSKGPASGSPYEQYF.